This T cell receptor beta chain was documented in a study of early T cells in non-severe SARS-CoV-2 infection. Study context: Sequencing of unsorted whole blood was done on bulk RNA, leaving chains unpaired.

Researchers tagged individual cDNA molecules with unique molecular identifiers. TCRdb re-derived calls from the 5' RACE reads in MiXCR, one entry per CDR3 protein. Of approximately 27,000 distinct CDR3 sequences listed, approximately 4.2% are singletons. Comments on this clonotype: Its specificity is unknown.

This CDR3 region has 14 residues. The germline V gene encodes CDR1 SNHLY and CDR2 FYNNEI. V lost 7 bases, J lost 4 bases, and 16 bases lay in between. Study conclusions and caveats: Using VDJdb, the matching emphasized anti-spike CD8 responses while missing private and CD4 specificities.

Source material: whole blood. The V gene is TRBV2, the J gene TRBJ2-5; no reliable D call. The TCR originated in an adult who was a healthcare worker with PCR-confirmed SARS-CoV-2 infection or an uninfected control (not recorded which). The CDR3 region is CASTPRPLGETQYF. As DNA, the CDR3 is TGTGCCAGCACGCCGAGGCCCCTGGGAGAGACCCAGTACTTC.